The text below deals with one TCR beta chain. Its antigen is not identified. A read error is possible here, since a much larger clone lies one base away. The CDR3 is 16 residues long. Trimming removed 6 bases from V and 5 bases from J, with 22 bases in between. The germline CDR1 and CDR2 sequences are MNHEY and SMNVEV (reference sequence). Inclusion characteristics of ophthalmopathy patients comprised a Clinical Activity Score of at least 3, a NOSPECS grade of at least 4, and duration under 3 months. The TCR beta CDR3 regions underwent amplification using RNA transcripts as the source. With the HTBI primer set, the TCR CDR3 went through a first round of RT-PCR. TCRdb processed the multiplex PCR reads anew with MiXCR; each CDR3 protein has one entry. The repertoire holds about 380,000 distinct CDR3 sequences, with less than 20% as singletons. This sample stems from a study of T cells in Graves' hyperthyroidism and ophthalmopathy.

Study results and limitations: Blood held most thyroid clonotypes expanded above 0.001 frequency.

Sequencing input: blood. The chain employs TRBV27 and TRBJ2-5, with D maybe TRBD2 (6 bases). The TCR was taken from a man aged 18 to 30 with Graves' ophthalmopathy. CDR3 bases: TGTGCCAGCAGCTGGACGGGACTCGGGCTTGATGAGACCCAGTACTTC. Translation gives CASSWTGLGLDETQYF.